The text below deals with one T cell receptor beta chain. Antigen specificity is unknown. The data were obtained in a study of synovial regulatory T cells in juvenile arthritis. General study results and limits: iaTreg cells shared more CDR3 sequences with synovial Tregs than other blood Tregs did. iaTreg TCR repertoires were largely private across patients and partially overlapped synovial Teff and blood CPL. Compared with other blood Treg cells, inflammation-associated Treg cells had reduced TCR diversity.

The CDR3 length is 14 residues. No nucleotide data were recorded. Germline CDR1 reads MDHEN; CDR2 reads SYDVKM. Produced via immunoSEQ multiplex PCR; TCRdb's table is partial and in-frame only. The table for this sample gives roughly 8,000 clones. Sequencing input: Treg cells from blood. Subset of the sample: remaining (HLA-DR-negative) circulating blood Treg cells. The origin of this receptor is a donor younger than 30 with juvenile idiopathic arthritis. The gene calls are TRBV28 and TRBJ2-1; the D gene TCRdb calls, TRBD1, cannot be checked with no DNA. The CDR3 loop is CASSNRDRSNEQFF.